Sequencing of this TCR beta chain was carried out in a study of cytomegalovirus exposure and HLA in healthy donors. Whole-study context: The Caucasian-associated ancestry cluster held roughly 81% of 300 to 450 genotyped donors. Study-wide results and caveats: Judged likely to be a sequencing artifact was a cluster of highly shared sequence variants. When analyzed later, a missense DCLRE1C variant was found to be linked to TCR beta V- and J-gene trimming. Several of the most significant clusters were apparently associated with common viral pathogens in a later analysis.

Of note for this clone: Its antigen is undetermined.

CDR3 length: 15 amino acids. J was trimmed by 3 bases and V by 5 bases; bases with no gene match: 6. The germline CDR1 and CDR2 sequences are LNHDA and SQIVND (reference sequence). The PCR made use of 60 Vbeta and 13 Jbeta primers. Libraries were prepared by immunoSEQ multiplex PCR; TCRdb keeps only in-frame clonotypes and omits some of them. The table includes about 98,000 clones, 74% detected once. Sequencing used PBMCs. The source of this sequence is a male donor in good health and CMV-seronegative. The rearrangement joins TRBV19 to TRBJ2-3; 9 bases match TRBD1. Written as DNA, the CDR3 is TGTGCCAGTAGTCGGGGACAGGGTGCGACAGATACGCAGTATTTT. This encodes CASSRGQGATDTQYF.